These T cell receptor beta chains were read from a single sample in a study of blood T cell repertoires in COVID-19. Repertoires were generated with immunoSEQ multiplex PCR, while TCRdb's copy carries only in-frame clones and drops some. The sample lists approximately 84,000 clones; around three quarters were seen once. Sequencing input: peripheral blood. Every receptor here comes from a man in his fifties or sixties with active or convalescent COVID-19. Both conserved end residues are part of each CDR3. A D gene is named only where the DNA matches it firmly. A clone size is listed for some rows: how often the clone was seen (once, few, many), or a class if it is expanded.

>TRBD2|TRBJ2-1|NA|TRBV6-6
TGTGCCAGCAGTCTCAGGACTAGCGGGGGGGCTCCGTACAATGAGCAGTTCTTC
CASSLRTSGGAPYNEQFF
>TRBD1|TRBJ2-7|once|TRBV24-1
TGTGCCACCATCACAGGGGCGTACTACGAGCAGTACTTC
CATITGAYYEQYF
>NA|TRBJ1-1|NA|TRBV10-3
TGTGCCATCATGGGGAGGGCAGGGGAGGGAAACACTGAAGCTTTCTTT
CAIMGRAGEGNTEAFF
>TRBD1|TRBJ1-2|NA|TRBV6-6
TGTGCCAGCAGTTCCCGTCCGGGACAGGGGTCCTACACCTTC
CASSSRPGQGSYTF
>NA|TRBJ1-4|NA|TRBV6-5
TGTGCCAGCCGCTCGGGGAATAATGAAAAACTGTTTTTT
CASRSGNNEKLFF
>TRBD2|TRBJ2-1|NA|TRBV5-1
TGCGCCAGCAGCCTACGACTGACTAGCGGGGGGAGCTCCTACAATGAGCAGTTCTTC
CASSLRLTSGGSSYNEQFF
>NA|TRBJ2-5|few|TRBV28
TGTGCCAGCAGTCTACCGGGTCACGAGACCCAGTACTTC
CASSLPGHETQYF
>NA|TRBJ2-5|NA|TRBV7-2
TGTGCCAGCAGCCCACAGGGGACCCAGTACTTC
CASSPQGTQYF
>NA|TRBJ2-1|NA|TRBV7-6
TGTGCCAGCGCGGTAGGGGGTAATGAGCAGTTCTTC
CASAVGGNEQFF
>TRBD2|TRBJ2-1|once|TRBV12-5
TGTGCTAGTGGTCCCAGCGGGGGGGCGGGGCTTGAGTTCTTC
CASGPSGGAGLEFF
>TRBD1|TRBJ2-3|NA|TRBV19
TGTGCCAGTACCGACAGGGCCGGAGATACGCAGTATTTT
CASTDRAGDTQYF
>TRBD1|TRBJ1-1|medium-sized|TRBV27
TGTGCCAGCAGTCCCCTGGCCTTGGACAGGGAGGCCACTGAAGCTTTCTTT
CASSPLALDREATEAFF
>TRBD1|TRBJ2-2|NA|TRBV3-1/TRBV3-2
TGTGCCAGCGACAGGGGAACCGGGGAGCTGTTTTTT
CASDRGTGELFF
>NA|TRBJ1-5|few|TRBV5-1
TGCGCCAGCAGCTTGGGCCAGGGGACGGGGCCCCAGCATTTT
CASSLGQGTGPQHF
>TRBD1|TRBJ1-2|NA|TRBV18
TGTGCCAGCTCACCGATTTACCAGTTAGGGGGCTCAAACTATGGCTACACCTTC
CASSPIYQLGGSNYGYTF
>TRBD2|TRBJ2-3|few|TRBV18
TGTGCCAGCTCACAGGCAGCGGGGGTAGATACGCAGTATTTT
CASSQAAGVDTQYF
>TRBD1|TRBJ1-4|few|TRBV18
TGTGCCAGCTCACCGGGACAGCCCGCAACTAATGAAAAACTGTTTTTT
CASSPGQPATNEKLFF
>TRBD1|TRBJ1-2|NA|TRBV29-1
TGCAGCGTTGACATCACCTACAGGGGGAGCTACACCTTC
CSVDITYRGSYTF
>NA|TRBJ2-7|NA|TRBV6-2/TRBV6-3
TGTGCCAGCACCCCCGGAGGGCCGGGCGAGCAGTACTTC
CASTPGGPGEQYF
>TRBD1|TRBJ1-1|NA|TRBV11-3
TGTGCCAGCAGCGTACAACTCGACAGGGGGGAGATGAACGCTGAAGCTTTCTTT
CASSVQLDRGEMNAEAFF
>NA|TRBJ2-5|NA|TRBV7-2
TGTGCCAGCAGCTCCCGTCCAGCGAGGATGCAAGAGACCCAGTACTTC
CASSSRPARMQETQYF
>TRBD1|TRBJ1-1|many|TRBV5-1
TGCGCCAGCAGCTTGGCCTCGGGACAGGCTAACCTTAACACTGAAGCTTTCTTT
CASSLASGQANLNTEAFF
>TRBD1|TRBJ2-3|few|TRBV7-9
TGTGCCAGCAGCCCATTGGACAGGGGGCGAGATACGCAGTATTTT
CASSPLDRGRDTQYF
>TRBD2|TRBJ2-6|NA|TRBV19
TGTGCCAGTAGTATGGAGGGACTAGCGGGGCCCTCTGGGGCCAACGTCCTGACTTTC
CASSMEGLAGPSGANVLTF
>TRBD1|TRBJ1-1|NA|TRBV2
TGTGCCAGCAGTGAAGCGCTTCGAGGGGGCGGCACTGAAGCTTTCTTT
CASSEALRGGGTEAFF
>NA|TRBJ1-4|NA|TRBV4-3
TGCGCCAGCAGCCTCCGCTTCGGGGCAACTAATGAAAAACTGTTTTTT
CASSLRFGATNEKLFF
>TRBD1|TRBJ2-2|NA|TRBV9
TGTGCCAGCAGCCCTCGACGGACAGGGCAAGCCGGGGAGCTGTTTTTT
CASSPRRTGQAGELFF
>TRBD1|TRBJ2-3|few|TRBV7-2
TGTGCCAGCAGCTTAGTGGACAGGGCCTCGCAGGATACGCAGTATTTT
CASSLVDRASQDTQYF
>TRBD1|TRBJ2-1|NA|TRBV6-5
TGTGCCAGCAGGAATGGACAGGGGGTAGATGAGCAGTTCTTC
CASRNGQGVDEQFF
>TRBD1|TRBJ1-4|NA|TRBV6-5
TGTGCCAGCAGGGGGACAGGACTACAAGAAAAACTGTTTTTT
CASRGTGLQEKLFF
>TRBD1|TRBJ1-2|NA|TRBV19
TGTGCCAGTAGTTTCTCGTGGGACAGCTACGGCTACACCTTC
CASSFSWDSYGYTF
>TRBD1|TRBJ1-2|NA|TRBV6-5
TGTGCCAGCAGTTTGACAGGGGAGGAATATGGCTACACCTTC
CASSLTGEEYGYTF
>NA|TRBJ1-2|NA|TRBV10-3
TGTGCCATCAGTGAGGGGGGGGGCGACTATGGCTACACCTTC
CAISEGGGDYGYTF
>TRBD1|TRBJ2-2|NA|TRBV6-5
TGTGCCAGCAACAAGGACAGGGGACGAACCGGGGAGCTGTTTTTT
CASNKDRGRTGELFF
>TRBD2|TRBJ2-3|NA|TRBV5-8
TGTGCCAGCAGCTTGGGCCAGACTAGCTCCGCAGATACGCAGTATTTT
CASSLGQTSSADTQYF
>NA|TRBJ1-1|NA|TRBV6-5
TGTGCCAGCAGTTACCGGGTGGACACTGAAGCTTTCTTT
CASSYRVDTEAFF
>NA|TRBJ2-3|NA|TRBV18
TGTGCCAGCTCGGCAGTATCTAGCACAGATACGCAGTATTTT
CASSAVSSTDTQYF
>NA|TRBJ1-5|NA|TRBV5-5
TGTGCCAGCAGCTTGGACAGGGCCTTGGCCCAGCATTTT
CASSLDRALAQHF
>TRBD1|TRBJ2-2|few|TRBV6-4
TGTGCCAGCAGCTGGGACAGAACCGGGGAGCTGTTTTTT
CASSWDRTGELFF
>TRBD1|TRBJ1-2|NA|TRBV6-5
TGTGCCAGCAGTTACCGGGACAGATACTCCTATGGCTACACCTTC
CASSYRDRYSYGYTF
>NA|TRBJ1-1|NA|TRBV18
TGTGCCAGCTCACCTGGGGCGGCCACTGAAGCTTTCTTT
CASSPGAATEAFF